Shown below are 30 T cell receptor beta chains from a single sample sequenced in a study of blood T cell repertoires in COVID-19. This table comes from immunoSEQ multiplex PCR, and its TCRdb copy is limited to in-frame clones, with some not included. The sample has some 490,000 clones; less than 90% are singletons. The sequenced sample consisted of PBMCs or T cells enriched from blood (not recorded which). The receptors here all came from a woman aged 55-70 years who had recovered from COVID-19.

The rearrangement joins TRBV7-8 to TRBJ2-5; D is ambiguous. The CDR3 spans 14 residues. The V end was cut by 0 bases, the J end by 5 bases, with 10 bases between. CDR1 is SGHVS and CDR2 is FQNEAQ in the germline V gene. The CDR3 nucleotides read TGTGCCAGCAGCTTAGCGTTCAACACGGAGACCCAGTACTTC. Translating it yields CASSLAFNTETQYF. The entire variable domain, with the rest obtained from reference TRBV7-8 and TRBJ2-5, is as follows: GAGVSQSPRYKVAKRGQDVALRCDPISGHVSLFWYQQALGQGPEFLTYFQNEAQLDKSGLPSDRFFAERPEGSVSTLKIQRTQQEDSAVYLCASSLAFNTETQYFGPGTRLLVL.

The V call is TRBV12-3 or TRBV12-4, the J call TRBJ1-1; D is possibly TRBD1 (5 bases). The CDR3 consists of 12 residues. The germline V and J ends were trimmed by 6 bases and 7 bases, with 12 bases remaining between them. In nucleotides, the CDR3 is TGTGCCAGCAGCCTTGGAAGGGGTGAAGCTTTCTTT. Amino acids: CASSLGRGEAFF.

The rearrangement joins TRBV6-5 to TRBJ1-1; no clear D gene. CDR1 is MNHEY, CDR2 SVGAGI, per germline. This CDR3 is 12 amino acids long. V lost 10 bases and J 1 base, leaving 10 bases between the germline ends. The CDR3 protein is CATRHTNTEAFF. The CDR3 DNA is TGTGCCACCAGACACACGAACACTGAAGCTTTCTTT.

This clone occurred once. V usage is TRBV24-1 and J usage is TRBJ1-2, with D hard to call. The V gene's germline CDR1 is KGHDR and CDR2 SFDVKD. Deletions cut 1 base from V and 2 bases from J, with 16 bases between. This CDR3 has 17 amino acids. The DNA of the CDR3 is TGTGCCACCAGTGATTTAAGGAGGGCAGGACCCAACTATGGCTACACCTTC. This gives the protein CATSDLRRAGPNYGYTF.

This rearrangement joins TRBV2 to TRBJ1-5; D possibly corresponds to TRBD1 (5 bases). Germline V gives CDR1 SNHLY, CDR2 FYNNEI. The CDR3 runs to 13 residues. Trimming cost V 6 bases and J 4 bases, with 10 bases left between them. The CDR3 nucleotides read TGTGCCAGCAGGGGGGGGGAGAATCAGCCCCAGCATTTT. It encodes CASRGGENQPQHF.

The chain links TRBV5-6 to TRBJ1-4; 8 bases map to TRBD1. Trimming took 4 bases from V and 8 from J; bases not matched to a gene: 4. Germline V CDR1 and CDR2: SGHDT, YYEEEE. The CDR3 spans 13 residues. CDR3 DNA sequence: TGTGCCAGCAGCGGACAGGGAGAAGAAAAACTGTTTTTT. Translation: CASSGQGEEKLFF.

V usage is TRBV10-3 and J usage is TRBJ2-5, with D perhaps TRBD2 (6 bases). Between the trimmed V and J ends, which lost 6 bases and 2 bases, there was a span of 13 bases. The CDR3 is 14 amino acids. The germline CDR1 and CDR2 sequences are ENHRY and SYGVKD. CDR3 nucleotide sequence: TGTGCCATCAGCCGCGGGGCAGCTCAAGAGACCCAGTACTTC. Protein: CAISRGAAQETQYF.

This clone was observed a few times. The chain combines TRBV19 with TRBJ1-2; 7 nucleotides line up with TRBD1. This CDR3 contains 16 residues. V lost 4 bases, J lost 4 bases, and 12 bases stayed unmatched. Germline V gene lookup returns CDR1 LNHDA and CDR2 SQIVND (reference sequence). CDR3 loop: CASSTMRQGATYGYTF. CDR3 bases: TGTGCCAGTAGTACCATGCGACAGGGAGCCACCTATGGCTACACCTTC. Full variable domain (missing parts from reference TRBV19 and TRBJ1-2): DGGITQSPKYLFRKEGQNVTLSCEQNLNHDAMYWYRQDPGQGLRLIYYSQIVNDFQKGDIAEGYSVSREKKESFPLTVTSAQKNPTAFYLCASSTMRQGATYGYTFGSGTRLTVV.

In DNA form, the CDR3 reads TGTGCCTGGAGTCGTCAACTAAGGTCCGGGGAGCTGTTTTTT. Amino acid sequence: CAWSRQLRSGELFF. The rearrangement uses TRBV30 and TRBJ2-2; no clear D gene. The CDR3 has 14 amino acids. The V end was cut by 2 bases, the J end by 6 bases, with 13 bases between. Germline values: CDR1 GTSNPN, CDR2 SVGIG (reference sequence). Variable domain in full (rest from reference TRBV30 and TRBJ2-2): SQTIHQWPATLVQPVGSPLSLECTVEGTSNPNLYWYRQAAGRGLQLLFYSVGIGQISSEVPQNLSASRPQDRQFILSSKKLLLSDSGFYLCAWSRQLRSGELFFGEGSRLTVL.

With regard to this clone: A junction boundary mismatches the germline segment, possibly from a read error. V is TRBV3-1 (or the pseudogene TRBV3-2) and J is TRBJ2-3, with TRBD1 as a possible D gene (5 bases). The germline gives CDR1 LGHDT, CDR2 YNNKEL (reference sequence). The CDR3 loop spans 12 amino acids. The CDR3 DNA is TGTGCCAGCAGCCTCCCCACAGGTACGCAGTATTTT. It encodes CASSLPTGTQYF.

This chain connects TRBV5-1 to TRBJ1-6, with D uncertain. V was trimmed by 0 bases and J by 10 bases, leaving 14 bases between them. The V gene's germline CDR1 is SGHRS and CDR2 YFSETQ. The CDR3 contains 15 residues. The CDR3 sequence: CASSLAPRGWSPLHF. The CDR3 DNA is TGCGCCAGCAGCTTGGCCCCCCGGGGATGGTCACCCCTCCACTTT.

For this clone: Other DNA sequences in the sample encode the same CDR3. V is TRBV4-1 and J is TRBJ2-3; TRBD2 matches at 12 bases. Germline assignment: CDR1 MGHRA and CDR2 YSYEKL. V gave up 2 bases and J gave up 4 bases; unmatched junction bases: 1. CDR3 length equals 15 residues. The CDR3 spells CASSQLAGGPDTQYF. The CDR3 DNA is TGCGCCAGCAGCCAACTAGCGGGGGGGCCAGATACGCAGTATTTT.

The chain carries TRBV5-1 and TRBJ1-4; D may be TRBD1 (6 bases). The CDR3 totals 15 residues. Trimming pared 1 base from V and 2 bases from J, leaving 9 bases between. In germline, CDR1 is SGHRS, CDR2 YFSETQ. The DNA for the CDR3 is TGCGCCAGCAGCTTGTCCAGGGGTACTAATGAAAAACTGTTTTTT. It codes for CASSLSRGTNEKLFF.

CDR3 nucleotide sequence: TGTGCCAGCAGCTTTGGCAGGAACACTGAAGCTTTCTTT. Protein: CASSFGRNTEAFF. This chain connects TRBV5-5 to TRBJ1-1; D gene uncertain. The CDR3 sequence is 13 residues long. Looked up from germline, CDR1 is SGHKS and CDR2 is YYEKEE (reference sequence). V was clipped by 2 bases and J by 1 base, with 6 bases between them.

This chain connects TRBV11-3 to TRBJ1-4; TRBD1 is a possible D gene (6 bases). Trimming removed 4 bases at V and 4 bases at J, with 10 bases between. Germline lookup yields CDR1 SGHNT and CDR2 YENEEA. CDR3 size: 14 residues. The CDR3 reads CASSSDSCNEKLFF. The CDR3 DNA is TGTGCCAGCAGCTCGGACAGTTGTAATGAAAAACTGTTTTTT.

The CDR3 here is CASSRDSLNTEAFF. The CDR3 DNA follows: TGTGCCAGCAGTCGGGACAGCCTGAACACTGAAGCTTTCTTT. V and J are TRBV6-5 and TRBJ1-1; 7 nucleotides agree with TRBD1. The germline V gene encodes CDR1 MNHEY and CDR2 SVGAGI. The CDR3 spans 14 residues. Losses at the gene ends were 5 bases for V and 0 bases for J; bases not matched to a gene: 3.

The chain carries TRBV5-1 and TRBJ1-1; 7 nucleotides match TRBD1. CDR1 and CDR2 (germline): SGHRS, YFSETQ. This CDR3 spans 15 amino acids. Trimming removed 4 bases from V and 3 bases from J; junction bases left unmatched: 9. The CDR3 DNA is TGCGCCAGCAGCAGACAGGGTTTTAAGGACACTGAAGCTTTCTTT. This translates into CASSRQGFKDTEAFF.

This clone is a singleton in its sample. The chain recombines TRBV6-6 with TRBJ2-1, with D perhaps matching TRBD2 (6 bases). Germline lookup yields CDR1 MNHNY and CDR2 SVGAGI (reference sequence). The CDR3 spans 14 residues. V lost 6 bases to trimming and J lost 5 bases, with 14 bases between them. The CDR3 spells CASSRIGTDNEQFF. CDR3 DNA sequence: TGTGCCAGCAGCAGAATCGGGACTGACAATGAGCAGTTCTTC.

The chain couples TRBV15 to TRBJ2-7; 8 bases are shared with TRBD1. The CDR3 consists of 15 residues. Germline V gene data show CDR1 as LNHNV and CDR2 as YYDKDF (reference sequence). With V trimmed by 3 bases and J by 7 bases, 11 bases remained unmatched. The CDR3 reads CATSSDRGKTREQYF. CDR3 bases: TGTGCCACCAGCAGCGACAGGGGTAAGACGAGGGAGCAGTACTTC.

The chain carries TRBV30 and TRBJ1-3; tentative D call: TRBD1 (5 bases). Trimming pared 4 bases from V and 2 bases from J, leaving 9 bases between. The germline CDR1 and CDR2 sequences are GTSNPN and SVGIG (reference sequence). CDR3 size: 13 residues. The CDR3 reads CAWISGPGNTIYF. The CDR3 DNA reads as TGTGCCTGGATTTCAGGGCCTGGAAACACCATATATTTT.

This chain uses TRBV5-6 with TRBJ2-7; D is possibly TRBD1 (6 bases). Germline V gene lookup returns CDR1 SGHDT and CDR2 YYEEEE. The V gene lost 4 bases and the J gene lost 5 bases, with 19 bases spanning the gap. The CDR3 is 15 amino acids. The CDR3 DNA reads TGTGCCAGCAGCCGACGGGCACAGGGCTTTGACGAGCAGTACGTC. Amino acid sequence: CASSRRAQGFDEQYV.

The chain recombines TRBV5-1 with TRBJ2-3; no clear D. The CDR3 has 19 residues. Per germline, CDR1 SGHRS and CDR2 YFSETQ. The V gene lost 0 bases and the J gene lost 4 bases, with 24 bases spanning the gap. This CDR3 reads CASSLARYSGPKTADTQYF. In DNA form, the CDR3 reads TGCGCCAGCAGCTTGGCTCGTTACTCGGGTCCAAAAACGGCAGATACGCAGTATTTT.

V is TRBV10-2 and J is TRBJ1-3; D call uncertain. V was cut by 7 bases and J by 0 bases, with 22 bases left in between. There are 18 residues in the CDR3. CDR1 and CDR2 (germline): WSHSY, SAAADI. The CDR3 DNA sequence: TGCGCCAGCATGACCGTCGGGAATAGACGTATCTCTGGAAACACCATATATTTT. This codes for CASMTVGNRRISGNTIYF.

The CDR3 sequence is CATSEGLAGGTDTQYF. DNA of the CDR3: TGTGCCACCAGTGAGGGACTAGCGGGGGGCACAGATACGCAGTATTTT. This chain uses TRBV24-1 with TRBJ2-3, with 14 bases lining up with TRBD2. The CDR3 contains 16 residues. Germline trimming cut 4 bases from V and 1 base from J; bases unmatched to any gene: 0. CDR1 is KGHDR, CDR2 SFDVKD, per germline.

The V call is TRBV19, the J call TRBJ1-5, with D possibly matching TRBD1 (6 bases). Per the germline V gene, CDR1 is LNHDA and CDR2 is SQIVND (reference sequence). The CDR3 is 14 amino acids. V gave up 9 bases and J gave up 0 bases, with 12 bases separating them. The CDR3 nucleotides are TGTGCCAGGAATCGGACAGTTAGCAATCAGCCCCAGCATTTT. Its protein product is CARNRTVSNQPQHF.

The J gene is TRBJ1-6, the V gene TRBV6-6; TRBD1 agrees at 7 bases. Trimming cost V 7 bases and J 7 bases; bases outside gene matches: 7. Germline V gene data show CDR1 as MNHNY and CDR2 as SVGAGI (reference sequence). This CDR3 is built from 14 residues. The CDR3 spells CASNPGQFNSPLHF. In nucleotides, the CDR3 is TGTGCCAGCAATCCGGGACAGTTCAATTCACCCCTCCACTTT.

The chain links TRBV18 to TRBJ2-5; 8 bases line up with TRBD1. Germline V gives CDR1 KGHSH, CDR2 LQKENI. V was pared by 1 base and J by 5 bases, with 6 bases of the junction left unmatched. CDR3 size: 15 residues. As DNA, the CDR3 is TGTGCCAGCTCACCACGGCAGGGGGCGCGGGAGACCCAGTACTTC. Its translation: CASSPRQGARETQYF.

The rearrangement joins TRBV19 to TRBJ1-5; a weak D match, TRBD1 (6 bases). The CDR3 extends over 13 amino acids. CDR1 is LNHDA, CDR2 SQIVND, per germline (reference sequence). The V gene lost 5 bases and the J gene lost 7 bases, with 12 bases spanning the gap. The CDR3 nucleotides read TGTGCCAGTAGTTCCCAAGGGGGACAGCCCCAGCATTTT. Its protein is CASSSQGGQPQHF.

The CDR3 bases are TGTGCCAGCAGTTCCTCATTACGGACAGTGAACACTGAAGCTTTCTTT. Amino acid sequence: CASSSSLRTVNTEAFF. V and J are TRBV2 and TRBJ1-1, with D perhaps matching TRBD1 (6 bases). With 5 bases removed from V and 0 bases from J, the gap between germline ends came to 16 bases. The V gene's germline CDR1 is SNHLY and CDR2 FYNNEI. This CDR3 is built from 16 residues.

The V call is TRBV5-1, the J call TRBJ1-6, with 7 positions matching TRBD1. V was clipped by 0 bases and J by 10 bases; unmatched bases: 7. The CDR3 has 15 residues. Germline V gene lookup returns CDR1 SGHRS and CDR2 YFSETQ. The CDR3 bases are TGCGCCAGCAGCTTGGAGGCCTTACAGGGGTCACCCCTCCACTTT. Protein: CASSLEALQGSPLHF.